This T cell receptor (beta chain) was sequenced for a study of blood T cell repertoires in COVID-19. Study overall: The origin of the acute and convalescent COVID-19 samples was the United States, Italy and Spain. The analysed material was cDNA or gDNA that came from T cells, B-cell-depleted T cells, or PBMCs.

Original processing methods: The authors estimated nucleated cell counts from reference gene primer amplification. Profiled with immunoSEQ multiplex PCR; TCRdb holds only in-frame clones, not every one. The V and J calls and clone size are taken from that table; D and trimming were inferred from the DNA. This sample has 150,000 to 200,000 clones; about 89% occur once, and the top ten carry approximately 3.5%. The V and J ends lost 7 bases and 0 bases respectively, with 7 bases between them. This CDR3 region has 13 residues. Germline assignment: CDR1 MDHEN and CDR2 SYDVKM. The V gene is TRBV28, the J gene TRBJ1-5, with D hard to call. This clonotype originated in a man between 65 and 85 years old with acute or convalescent COVID-19. The sample was peripheral blood. CDR3 sequence reads: CASTRYSNQPQHF. In DNA form, the CDR3 reads TGTGCCAGCACCCGTTATAGCAATCAGCCCCAGCATTTT.